The clone carrying this TCR beta chain was counted between two and nine times. Its antigen is unknown. These data originate in a study of human T cells and chemical hapten exposure. Authors' analysis steps: Samples held a median of approximately 94,000 TCRs, range roughly 20,000–700,000. TCRdb passed the RACE reads through MiXCR, listing each CDR3 protein once. The V and J calls reflect TCRdb's pipeline rather than the authors' work. The data hold roughly 90,000 distinct CDR3 sequences, with under 13% observed a single time. Whole-study findings and limits: Donors, who had alopecia, may show an immune response that differs from healthy people's.

The germline V gene has CDR1 SQVTM and CDR2 ANQGSEA. The CDR3 spans 13 residues. V lost 7 bases, J lost 2 bases, and 2 bases stayed unmatched. Stated time point: patch test 3, about 24 weeks after DPC sensitization. The treatment was: therapeutic diphenylcyclopropenone sensitization with weekly scalp DPC. Donors were 18 to 70-year-old alopecia patients suitable for DPC. The chain has TRBV29-1 and TRBJ2-6; 7 bases agree with TRBD1. Material: whole blood, obtained in connection with sensitization to the hapten diphenylcyclopropenone (DPC). This clonotype was obtained from a woman aged 25-40 years with alopecia areata. Some clones in this sample may be carry-over from other donors' samples. The CDR3 sequence is CSAGTAGANVLTF. The DNA for the CDR3 is TGCAGCGCCGGGACAGCTGGGGCCAACGTCCTGACTTTC.